This is a list of T cell receptor beta chains from one sample in a study of spatial heterogeneity in lung cancer. TCRdb reprocessed the 5' RACE reads with MiXCR, giving one entry per CDR3 protein. The sample includes about 12,000 distinct CDR3 sequences, roughly 7.2% seen only once; the top ten take around 3.5%. The sample in question was lung tumor tissue, obtained at surgery. The receptors here all came from a female donor with early-stage non-small cell lung cancer. CDR3s include the opening cysteine and the closing phenylalanine or tryptophan. Each record gives: CDR3 protein, CDR3 DNA, D gene, J gene, V gene, clone size. A D gene is named only where the DNA matches it firmly. Size is stated as how often the clone was seen (once, few, many) or a class if it is expanded.

CDR3: CASSPTRPRGYTF; DNA: TGTGCCAGCAGTCCGACCAGGCCTAGGGGCTACACCTTC; D: NA; J: TRBJ1-2; V: TRBV6-5; size: many
CDR3: CASNPWARGGGNTGELFF; DNA: TGTGCCAGCAACCCGTGGGCCAGGGGAGGAGGGAACACCGGGGAGCTGTTTTTT; D: NA; J: TRBJ2-2; V: TRBV7-8; size: many
CDR3: CSASLGYHREETQYF; DNA: TGCAGTGCGTCGTTAGGATATCATCGGGAAGAGACCCAGTACTTC; D: NA; J: TRBJ2-5; V: TRBV20-1; size: many
CDR3: CASSSASGGTKTAQYF; DNA: TGTGCCAGCAGCTCAGCTAGCGGAGGGACAAAAACTGCGCAGTATTTT; D: NA; J: TRBJ2-3; V: TRBV7-2; size: many
CDR3: CASSGGEGLNNEQFF; DNA: TGTGCCAGCAGTGGGGGGGAGGGCCTGAACAATGAGCAGTTCTTC; D: TRBD2; J: TRBJ2-1; V: TRBV28; size: medium-sized
CDR3: CASSLLGLNTEAFF; DNA: TGTGCCAGCAGTTTACTAGGACTGAACACTGAAGCTTTCTTT; D: NA; J: TRBJ1-1; V: TRBV12-3/TRBV12-4; size: many
CDR3: CASSPGAGWNEQYF; DNA: TGTGCCAGCAGCCCCGGGGCAGGGTGGAACGAGCAGTACTTC; D: NA; J: TRBJ2-7; V: TRBV7-2; size: many
CDR3: CAWSVDRVRYEQYF; DNA: TGTGCCTGGAGTGTAGACAGGGTTAGGTACGAGCAGTACTTC; D: TRBD1; J: TRBJ2-7; V: TRBV30; size: many
CDR3: CSAKNPRQNQETQYF; DNA: TGCAGTGCTAAAAACCCCAGGCAAAACCAAGAGACCCAGTACTTC; D: NA; J: TRBJ2-5; V: TRBV20-1; size: many
CDR3: CASSVGGANTGELFF; DNA: TGTGCCAGCAGCGTAGGAGGGGCGAACACCGGGGAGCTGTTTTTT; D: NA; J: TRBJ2-2; V: TRBV9; size: medium-sized